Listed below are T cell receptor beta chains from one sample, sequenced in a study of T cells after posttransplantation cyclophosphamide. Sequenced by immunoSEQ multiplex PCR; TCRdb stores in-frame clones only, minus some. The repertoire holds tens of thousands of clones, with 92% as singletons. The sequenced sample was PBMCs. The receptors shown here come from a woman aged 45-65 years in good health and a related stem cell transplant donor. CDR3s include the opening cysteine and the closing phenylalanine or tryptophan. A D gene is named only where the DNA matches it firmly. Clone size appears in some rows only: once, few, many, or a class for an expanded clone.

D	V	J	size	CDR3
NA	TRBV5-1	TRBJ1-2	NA	CASSLGSADYGYTF
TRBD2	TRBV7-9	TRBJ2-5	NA	CASSRGSAGGLFQETQYF
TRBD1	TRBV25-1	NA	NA	CASSETGRYEQYF
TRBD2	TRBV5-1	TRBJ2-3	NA	CASSLDPAGGGDTQYF
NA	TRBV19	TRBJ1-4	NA	CASTLRRLSKPGLGEKLFF
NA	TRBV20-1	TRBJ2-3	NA	CSARVYDTQYF
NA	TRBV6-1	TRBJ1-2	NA	CASSDGNPERSYGYTF
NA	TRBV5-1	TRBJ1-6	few	CASSLDRVRAPLHF
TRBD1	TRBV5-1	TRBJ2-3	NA	CASSRRWDRGTDTQYF
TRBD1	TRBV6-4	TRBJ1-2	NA	CASSDRTDRAWYGYTF
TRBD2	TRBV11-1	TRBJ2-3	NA	CASSFGLAGGTDTQYF